What follows are 2 T cell receptor beta chains derived from one specimen sequenced in a study of shared clonotypes between healthy human individuals. The assay was immunoSEQ multiplex PCR, and TCRdb's table has in-frame clones only and misses some. The sample lists about 730,000 clones; approximately 72% were seen once. The sequenced sample was memory CD4+ T cells sorted from blood. Documented subset: CD45RA-negative fraction. These receptors were collected from a woman younger than 45 in good health.

CDR3 loop: CASMEGSSEAFF. The CDR3 DNA is TGTGCCAGCATGGAGGGAAGTTCTGAAGCTTTCTTT. The J gene is TRBJ1-1, the V gene TRBV28; D is ambiguous. The CDR3 is 12 amino acids. The V end lost 7 bases, the J end lost 6 bases, and 12 bases lay between the germline ends. The germline V gene has CDR1 MDHEN and CDR2 SYDVKM.

The chain links TRBV18 to TRBJ2-1; no clear D. This CDR3 has 16 residues. V lost 1 base and J 8 bases, leaving 18 bases between the germline ends. The germline gives CDR1 KGHSH, CDR2 LQKENI. CDR3 protein: CASSPQSTGFSYEQFF. In DNA, the CDR3 is TGTGCCAGCTCACCACAGAGTACCGGGTTTAGTTATGAGCAGTTCTTC.